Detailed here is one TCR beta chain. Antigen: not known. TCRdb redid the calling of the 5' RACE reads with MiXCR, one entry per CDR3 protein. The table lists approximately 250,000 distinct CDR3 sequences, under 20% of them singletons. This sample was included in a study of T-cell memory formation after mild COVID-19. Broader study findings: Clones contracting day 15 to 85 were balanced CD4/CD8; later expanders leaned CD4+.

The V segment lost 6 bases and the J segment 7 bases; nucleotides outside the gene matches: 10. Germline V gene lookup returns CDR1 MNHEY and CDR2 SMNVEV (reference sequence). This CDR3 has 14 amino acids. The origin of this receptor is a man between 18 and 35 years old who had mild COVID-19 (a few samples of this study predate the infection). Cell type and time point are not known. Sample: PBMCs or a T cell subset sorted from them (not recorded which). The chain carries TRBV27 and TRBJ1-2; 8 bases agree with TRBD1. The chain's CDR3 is CASSTPGGVRGYTF. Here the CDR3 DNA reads TGTGCCAGCAGCACACCAGGGGGCGTACGTGGCTACACCTTC.